The 10 T cell receptor beta chains below come from one sample, sequenced in a study of siplizumab effects on memory and regulatory T cells. Produced via immunoSEQ multiplex PCR; TCRdb's table is partial and in-frame only. The sample lists about 120,000 clones, about 95% seen once, with around 1.7% in the top ten. What was sequenced was non-Treg CD4+ T cells sorted from blood. The receptors shown here come from a human donor in good health.

This chain uses TRBV6-5 with TRBJ1-5; no clear D. The germline V gene encodes CDR1 MNHEY and CDR2 SVGAGI. CDR3 size: 13 residues. The germline V and J ends were trimmed by 2 bases and 4 bases, with 6 bases remaining between them. This CDR3 reads CASSYGTNQPQHF. The CDR3 DNA sequence: TGTGCCAGCAGTTACGGTACGAATCAGCCCCAGCATTTT.

This clone was seen just once. The chain employs TRBV19 and TRBJ1-3; D is uncertain. CDR3 length: 15 amino acids. The ends were cut back, 6 bases at V and 0 bases at J, with 12 bases in the middle. Germline CDR1 reads LNHDA; CDR2 reads SQIVND (reference sequence). CDR3 sequence: CASRPPSGSGNTIYF. The CDR3 DNA sequence: TGTGCCAGTAGACCACCATCGGGCTCTGGAAACACCATATATTTT. The whole variable domain, remainder taken from reference TRBV19 and TRBJ1-3, is DGGITQSPKYLFRKEGQNVTLSCEQNLNHDAMYWYRQDPGQGLRLIYYSQIVNDFQKGDIAEGYSVSREKKESFPLTVTSAQKNPTAFYLCASRPPSGSGNTIYFGEGSWLTVV.

This clone occurred a few times. The chain recombines TRBV5-1 with TRBJ2-1; TRBD2 agrees at 8 bases. Germline CDR1 is SGHRS and CDR2 is YFSETQ. This CDR3 is 14 amino acids long. The V and J ends lost 3 bases and 6 bases, in that order; junction bases with no gene match: 5. CDR3 coding DNA: TGCGCCAGCAGCTCAGGGACTAGTCTCAATGAGCAGTTCTTC. It codes for CASSSGTSLNEQFF. The full variable domain, completed using reference TRBV5-1 and TRBJ2-1, is KAGVTQTPRYLIKTRGQQVTLSCSPISGHRSVSWYQQTPGQGLQFLFEYFSETQRNKGNFPGRFSGRQFSNSRSEMNVSTLELGDSALYLCASSSGTSLNEQFFGPGTRLTVL.

The chain joins TRBV18 to TRBJ2-3; D is possibly TRBD2 (6 bases). The length of the CDR3 is 15 residues. Germline V gene lookup returns CDR1 KGHSH and CDR2 LQKENI. V was shortened by 3 bases and J by 0 bases, with 10 bases between the two germline ends. DNA of the CDR3: TGTGCCAGCTCACCTACGGGGACTAGCACAGATACGCAGTATTTT. Protein product: CASSPTGTSTDTQYF.

The rearrangement uses TRBV7-2 and TRBJ2-7; D remains ambiguous. From germline, CDR1 is SGHTA and CDR2 FQGNSA. V lost 0 bases to trimming and J lost 6 bases, with 18 bases between them. The CDR3 contains 16 residues. The CDR3 coding sequence is TGTGCCAGCAGCTTAGCCCCCGCAGGTCTCCCACTCGAGCAGTACTTC. It is translated as CASSLAPAGLPLEQYF.

With respect to this clone: Other DNA sequences in the sample encode the same CDR3. J is TRBJ2-3 and V is TRBV5-4; D ambiguous. Germline-derived CDR1 and CDR2 are SGHNT and YYREEE (reference sequence). This CDR3 spans 14 amino acids. Deletions cut 1 base from V and 3 bases from J, with 9 bases between. The CDR3 coding sequence is TGTGCCAGCAGCTTGTCGGGCGGAACAGATACGCAGTATTTT. Amino acids: CASSLSGGTDTQYF.

The chain couples TRBV6-5 to TRBJ2-1; 7 nucleotides agree with TRBD1. Trimming removed 6 bases from V and 10 bases from J; junction bases left unmatched: 6. Germline CDR1 reads MNHEY; CDR2 reads SVGAGI. This CDR3 has 12 residues. CDR3 protein: CASSQGVGEQFF. The CDR3 nucleotides are TGTGCCAGCAGCCAGGGGGTCGGGGAGCAGTTCTTC.

This clone came up once. J is TRBJ2-5 and V is TRBV5-6; possibly TRBD2 for D (5 bases). This CDR3 contains 13 residues. Germline assignment: CDR1 SGHDT and CDR2 YYEEEE. Trimming took 5 bases from V and 5 from J, leaving 13 bases between them. This CDR3 reads CASSPLRVETQYF. The DNA of the CDR3 is TGTGCCAGCAGTCCGTTGCGGGTGGAGACCCAGTACTTC. Filled out from reference TRBV5-6 and TRBJ2-5, the complete variable domain reads DAGVTQSPTHLIKTRGQQVTLRCSPKSGHDTVSWYQQALGQGPQFIFQYYEEEERQRGNFPDRFSGHQFPNYSSELNVNALLLGDSALYLCASSPLRVETQYFGPGTRLLVL.

As for this clone: Other nucleotide sequences from this sample produce the same CDR3. The rearrangement links TRBV11-1 to TRBJ2-7; D ambiguous. V was clipped by 2 bases and J by 4 bases, with 12 bases between them. Germline-derived CDR1 and CDR2 are SGHAT and FQDESV (reference sequence). The length of the CDR3 is 14 residues. The CDR3 DNA sequence: TGTGCCAGCAGCTTACTGGCCGGAAAATACGAGCAGTACTTC. Translating it yields CASSLLAGKYEQYF.

This chain links TRBV5-1 with TRBJ1-4; 9 positions agree with TRBD1. The CDR3 consists of 15 residues. Trimming cost V 4 bases and J 8 bases; bases outside gene matches: 9. Germline V gene data show CDR1 as SGHRS and CDR2 as YFSETQ. DNA for the CDR3: TGCGCCAGCAGCACCTACAGGGGGCAAGGAGAAAAACTGTTTTTT. It specifies CASSTYRGQGEKLFF. Full variable domain (rest looked up from reference TRBV5-1 and TRBJ1-4): KAGVTQTPRYLIKTRGQQVTLSCSPISGHRSVSWYQQTPGQGLQFLFEYFSETQRNKGNFPGRFSGRQFSNSRSEMNVSTLELGDSALYLCASSTYRGQGEKLFFGSGTQLSVL.